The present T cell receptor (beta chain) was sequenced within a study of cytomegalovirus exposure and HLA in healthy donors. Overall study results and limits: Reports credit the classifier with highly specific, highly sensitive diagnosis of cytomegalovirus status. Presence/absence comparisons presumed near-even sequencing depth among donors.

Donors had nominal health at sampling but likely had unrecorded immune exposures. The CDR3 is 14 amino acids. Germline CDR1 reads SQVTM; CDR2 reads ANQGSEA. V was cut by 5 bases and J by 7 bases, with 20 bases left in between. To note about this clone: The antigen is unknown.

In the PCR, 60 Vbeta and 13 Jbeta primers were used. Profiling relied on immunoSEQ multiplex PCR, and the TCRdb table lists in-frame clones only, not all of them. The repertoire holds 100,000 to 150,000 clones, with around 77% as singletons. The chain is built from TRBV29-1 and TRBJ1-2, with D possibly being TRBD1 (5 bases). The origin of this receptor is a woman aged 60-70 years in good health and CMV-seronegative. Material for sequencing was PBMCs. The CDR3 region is CSVSAGYEVRGYTF. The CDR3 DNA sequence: TGCAGCGTTTCGGCAGGGTATGAAGTTCGTGGCTACACCTTC.